This T cell receptor beta chain derives from a study of blood T cell repertoires in COVID-19. Using immunoSEQ multiplex PCR, the repertoire was profiled, and TCRdb retains in-frame clones only, with some absent. Of under 85,000 clones detected, around 80% appear once; the ten largest clones hold approximately 5.8%. The CDR3 has 15 amino acids. Germline V CDR1 and CDR2: SEHNR, FQNEAQ (reference sequence). V dropped 6 bases and J dropped 4; count of bases not matched to a gene: 7. This sequence originates from a man aged 55 to 69 with active or convalescent COVID-19. V gene TRBV7-9 combines with J gene TRBJ1-3; 9 nucleotides line up with TRBD1. The sequenced sample consisted of peripheral blood. CDR3 coding DNA: TGTGCCAGCAGGCAACAGGGGGCTTCAGGAAACACCATATATTTT. Translation gives CASRQQGASGNTIYF.